The 30 T cell receptor beta chains listed next were all sequenced from one sample in a study of cytomegalovirus exposure and HLA in healthy donors. In the PCR, 60 Vbeta and 13 Jbeta primers were used. The repertoire was sequenced with immunoSEQ multiplex PCR; TCRdb's copy has only in-frame clones and lacks some. The sample holds under 150,000 clones, roughly 80% seen once. Sample: PBMCs. The receptors derive from a woman in her thirties or forties in good health and CMV-seronegative.

This clone turned up a few times. This chain uses TRBV7-2 with TRBJ1-1; D remains ambiguous. Germline V CDR1 and CDR2: SGHTA, FQGNSA. The CDR3 consists of 12 residues. V was shortened by 5 bases and J by 5 bases, with 9 bases between the two germline ends. The CDR3 DNA follows: TGTGCCAGCAGCCCAGGAGGGACTGAAGCTTTCTTT. Its protein product is CASSPGGTEAFF.

This sequence joins TRBV10-3 and TRBJ2-7; D may be TRBD2 (6 bases). Germline values: CDR1 ENHRY, CDR2 SYGVKD. This CDR3 has 14 amino acids. V was cut by 6 bases and J by 2 bases, with 14 bases left in between. In nucleotides, the CDR3 is TGTGCCATCAGGTGGGCGGCGGGGACCTACGAGCAGTACTTC. This translates into CAIRWAAGTYEQYF.

Here the CDR3 DNA reads TGTGCCACCAGCAGAGTGGGGGGCCGACAGGGAGAGACCCAGTACTTC. Translating it yields CATSRVGGRQGETQYF. The chain links TRBV15 to TRBJ2-5; D perhaps matches TRBD1 (7 bases). The germline CDR1 and CDR2 sequences are LNHNV and YYDKDF (reference sequence). This CDR3 spans 16 amino acids. The V end was cut by 1 base, the J end by 4 bases, with 16 bases between.

The chain couples TRBV7-8 to TRBJ2-2; 7 positions agree with TRBD2. The trim removed 5 bases at V and 5 bases at J, leaving 14 bases unmatched. Germline CDR1 and CDR2: SGHVS and FQNEAQ. The length of the CDR3 is 17 residues. CDR3 loop: CASSLTASGLRTGELFF. Here the CDR3 DNA reads TGTGCCAGCAGCCTCACCGCTAGCGGCTTGCGAACCGGGGAGCTGTTTTTT.

This chain's CDR3 is CASSLAGGTGNTEAFF. CDR3 sequence (DNA): TGTGCCAGCAGCTTAGCGGGGGGGACGGGAAACACTGAAGCTTTCTTT. The V call is TRBV7-9, the J call TRBJ1-1; weak D call: TRBD1 (5 bases). The CDR3 is 16 residues long. Trimming took off 0 bases at V and 2 bases at J, with 13 bases between the two ends. Germline V gives CDR1 SEHNR, CDR2 FQNEAQ (reference sequence).

This clone has more than one count but fewer than ten. The chain is built from TRBV12-5 and TRBJ2-5, with TRBD1 identical over 8 bases. CDR1 and CDR2 from the germline V gene are LGHNT and FRNRAP. V trimming: 5 bases; J trimming: 4 bases; junction bases outside the gene matches: 3. The CDR3 length is 13 residues. The CDR3 DNA reads as TGTGCTAGTGGTCAACAGGGGGGAGAGACCCAGTACTTC. Its translation: CASGQQGGETQYF.

CDR3 loop: CAISAGRDPPLHF. Here the CDR3 DNA reads TGTGCCATCAGTGCGGGTCGTGATCCACCCCTCCACTTT. V gene TRBV10-3 combines with J gene TRBJ1-6; D remains unclear. CDR3 length equals 13 residues. The germline V gene has CDR1 ENHRY and CDR2 SYGVKD. Trimming took off 4 bases at V and 11 bases at J, with 12 bases between the two ends.

The chain uses TRBV6-5 and TRBJ1-1; a weak D match, TRBD1 (6 bases). CDR1 is MNHEY and CDR2 is SVGAGI in the germline V gene. V was pared by 0 bases and J by 4 bases, with 12 bases between. The CDR3 totals 15 residues. CDR3 DNA sequence: TGTGCCAGCAGTTACTCCCAGGGGTCGAGCACTGAAGCTTTCTTT. Residues: CASSYSQGSSTEAFF.

J is TRBJ2-1 and V is TRBV29-1, with TRBD2 matching 8 bases. In germline, CDR1 is SQVTM, CDR2 ANQGSEA. After removal of 4 bases from V and 0 bases from J, the junction contained 14 bases not matched to a gene. The CDR3 is 18 residues long. The CDR3 DNA is TGCAGCGTTGGATGTCAAGCGGGGGCGAAGAGCTCCTACAATGAGCAGTTCTTC. Translating it yields CSVGCQAGAKSSYNEQFF.

The chain is built from TRBV5-1 and TRBJ1-2; 8 nucleotides match TRBD1. J lost 3 bases, V lost 0 bases, and 7 bases had no gene match. The CDR3 has 16 residues. CDR1 is SGHRS, CDR2 YFSETQ, per germline. The CDR3 nucleotides are TGCGCCAGCAGCTTGGGGGATACAGGGGGGTACTATGGCTACACCTTC. It is translated as CASSLGDTGGYYGYTF.

This rearrangement joins TRBV19 to TRBJ2-6, with D perhaps TRBD2 (6 bases). V was clipped by 5 bases and J by 4 bases, with 21 bases between them. CDR3 length equals 18 residues. Germline CDR1 and CDR2: LNHDA and SQIVND (reference sequence). The CDR3 nucleotides are TGTGCCAGTAGTGTCCCGGGAGACCGAGGTTCCGGGGCCAACGTCCTGACTTTC. Translating it yields CASSVPGDRGSGANVLTF.

The chain recombines TRBV27 with TRBJ1-1; perhaps TRBD1 as D (5 bases). The CDR3 covers 14 residues. Trimming cost V 0 bases and J 3 bases, with 8 bases left between them. CDR1 MNHEY and CDR2 SMNVEV come from the germline V gene (reference sequence). The CDR3 is CASSLSGGDTEAFF. The DNA for the CDR3 is TGTGCCAGCAGTTTATCGGGGGGGGACACTGAAGCTTTCTTT.

This chain uses TRBV7-9 with TRBJ2-1, with TRBD2 matching 8 bases. Germline V gene data show CDR1 as SEHNR and CDR2 as FQNEAQ (reference sequence). The CDR3 runs 17 residues. Trimming removed 5 bases from V and 0 bases from J; junction bases left unmatched: 9. The chain's CDR3 is CASSPETSATSYNEQFF. CDR3 coding DNA: TGTGCCAGCAGCCCGGAGACTAGCGCGACCTCCTACAATGAGCAGTTCTTC.

Here the CDR3 DNA reads TGCAGCGCCCGGGACAGGGAAAATGAAAAACTGTTTTTT. It translates to CSARDRENEKLFF. This chain joins TRBV29-1 and TRBJ1-4; 9 bases agree with TRBD1. Looked up from germline, CDR1 is SQVTM and CDR2 is ANQGSEA. The CDR3 spans 13 residues. Trimming at V came to 7 bases and at J to 5 bases, leaving 5 bases not matched to a gene.

This chain connects TRBV2 to TRBJ2-2, with D perhaps matching TRBD1 (6 bases). This CDR3 is built from 14 residues. Trimming pared 8 bases from V and 4 bases from J, leaving 14 bases between. Per the germline V gene, CDR1 is SNHLY and CDR2 is FYNNEI. The CDR3 loop is CASGLGRGTGELFF. For the CDR3, the DNA is TGTGCCAGCGGGTTGGGCAGGGGCACCGGGGAGCTGTTTTTT. The whole variable domain, remainder taken from reference TRBV2 and TRBJ2-2, is EPEVTQTPSHQVTQMGQEVILRCVPISNHLYFYWYRQILGQKVEFLVSFYNNEISEKSEIFDDQFSVERPDGSNFTLKIRSTKLEDSAMYFCASGLGRGTGELFFGEGSRLTVL.

The V gene is TRBV27, the J gene TRBJ2-1; 13 bases agree with TRBD2. After removal of 4 bases from V and 7 bases from J, the junction contained 7 bases not matched to a gene. The CDR3 runs 16 residues. Germline V CDR1 and CDR2: MNHEY, SMNVEV (reference sequence). The CDR3 sequence is CASSSLGLAGRNEQFF. CDR3 nucleotide sequence: TGTGCCAGCAGTTCCCTGGGACTAGCGGGAAGAAATGAGCAGTTCTTC.

In its sample, this clone was seen once. The rearrangement joins TRBV4-1 to TRBJ1-1, with D maybe TRBD1 (6 bases). CDR3 length: 15 residues. Germline CDR1 reads MGHRA; CDR2 reads YSYEKL. Trimming left V 1 base short and J 5 bases short, with 14 bases between. CDR3 region: CASSQGLGGRTEAFF. The CDR3 DNA is TGCGCCAGCAGCCAAGGGCTGGGGGGGCGGACTGAAGCTTTCTTT.

The CDR3 DNA reads TGTGCCAGCCAACCAGGGGGCGGGAATGAGCAGTTCTTC. This gives the protein CASQPGGGNEQFF. The chain employs TRBV11-3 and TRBJ2-1; the match to TRBD1 covers 8 bases. The germline V gene has CDR1 SGHNT and CDR2 YENEEA. This CDR3 is built from 13 residues. Trimming cost V 8 bases and J 7 bases; bases outside gene matches: 7.

This clone showed up just a few times. The rearrangement links TRBV5-8 to TRBJ2-1; 10 positions agree with TRBD2. The V gene end was trimmed by 2 bases and the J gene end by 6 bases; junction bases not matched to a gene: 5. Per the germline V gene, CDR1 is SGHTS and CDR2 is YDEGEE. This CDR3 is built from 15 residues. CDR3 loop: CASSLRTSGGNEQFF. The CDR3 DNA reads TGTGCCAGCAGCTTACGGACTAGCGGTGGCAATGAGCAGTTCTTC. The whole variable domain, remainder taken from reference TRBV5-8 and TRBJ2-1, is EAGVTQSPTHLIKTRGQQATLRCSPISGHTSVYWYQQALGLGLQFLLWYDEGEERNRGNFPPRFSGRQFPNYSSELNVNALELEDSALYLCASSLRTSGGNEQFFGPGTRLTVL.

The rearrangement links TRBV9 to TRBJ2-1; D is perhaps TRBD1 (6 bases). Between the trimmed V and J ends, which lost 4 bases and 7 bases, there was a span of 12 bases. Germline assignment: CDR1 SGDLS and CDR2 YYNGEE. The CDR3 covers 13 residues. Here the CDR3 reads CASSTGSRNEQFF. The CDR3 nucleotides are TGTGCCAGCAGCACAGGGAGTCGGAATGAGCAGTTCTTC.

This clone occurred once. The chain employs TRBV2 and TRBJ2-2; D not resolved. The CDR3 has 15 residues. Germline V gives CDR1 SNHLY, CDR2 FYNNEI. Between the trimmed V and J ends, which lost 6 bases and 4 bases, there was a span of 15 bases. CDR3 in DNA: TGTGCCAGCAGCATTGACATCCCGAGCACCGGGGAGCTGTTTTTT. Translation gives CASSIDIPSTGELFF. The full variable domain, completed using reference TRBV2 and TRBJ2-2, is EPEVTQTPSHQVTQMGQEVILRCVPISNHLYFYWYRQILGQKVEFLVSFYNNEISEKSEIFDDQFSVERPDGSNFTLKIRSTKLEDSAMYFCASSIDIPSTGELFFGEGSRLTVL.

The V gene is TRBV27, the J gene TRBJ1-2; D not resolved. V was clipped by 5 bases and J by 4 bases, with 17 bases between them. The CDR3 contains 15 residues. CDR1 and CDR2 from the germline V gene are MNHEY and SMNVEV (reference sequence). In DNA, the CDR3 is TGTGCCAGCAGTCCCACCACCGGGATACGCTATGGCTACACCTTC. This translates into CASSPTTGIRYGYTF.

This clone was detected once. The chain uses TRBV15 and TRBJ2-5; 9 bases align to TRBD2. Germline V gene sequence: CDR1 LNHNV, CDR2 YYDKDF (reference sequence). CDR3 length: 17 amino acids. Losses at the gene ends were 1 base for V and 1 base for J; bases not matched to a gene: 7. CDR3 DNA: TGTGCCACCAGCAGAGGACAGACTAGCGGCCCCCAAGAGACCCAGTACTTC. Translated, it gives CATSRGQTSGPQETQYF.

The chain uses TRBV14 and TRBJ1-3, with D possibly being TRBD1 (6 bases). Trimming cost V 3 bases and J 4 bases, with 16 bases left between them. This CDR3 comprises 16 residues. The V gene's germline CDR1 is SGHDN and CDR2 FVKESK. This CDR3 is CASSQRDKEWGNTIYF. The DNA of the CDR3 is TGTGCCAGCAGCCAGAGGGACAAGGAATGGGGAAACACCATATATTTT.

J is TRBJ2-7 and V is TRBV10-1, with no clear D. This CDR3 is built from 14 residues. Germline CDR1 and CDR2: WNHNN and SYGVQD (reference sequence). Trimming pared 2 bases from V and 3 bases from J, leaving 11 bases between. CDR3 DNA: TGCGCCAGCAGTGAGAGGCCAGGATGCTACGAGCAGTACTTC. It encodes CASSERPGCYEQYF.

This clone was counted a few times. The V gene is TRBV4-3, the J gene TRBJ2-1; 10 nucleotides align to TRBD2. The length of the CDR3 is 17 residues. The trim removed 1 base at V and 6 bases at J, leaving 9 bases unmatched. The germline CDR1 and CDR2 sequences are LGHNA and YSLEER. The DNA of the CDR3 is TGCGCCAGCAGCCAAGGAAGGGGGGGACTAGCGAGCAATGAGCAGTTCTTC. Translated, it gives CASSQGRGGLASNEQFF.

The V call is TRBV25-1, the J call TRBJ2-1; 11 nucleotides align to TRBD2. CDR1 is MGHDK, CDR2 SYGVNS, per germline. The CDR3 runs to 17 residues. V lost 0 bases and J lost 9; bases outside the gene matches: 10. In nucleotides, the CDR3 is TGTGCCAGCAGTGAATACTGGCTAGCGGGGGGTATAAGTGAGCAGTTCTTC. Encoded protein: CASSEYWLAGGISEQFF.

The chain couples TRBV15 to TRBJ1-2; TRBD1 matches 10 bases. After removal of 3 bases from V and 8 bases from J, the junction contained 15 bases not matched to a gene. The germline V gene has CDR1 LNHNV and CDR2 YYDKDF (reference sequence). The CDR3 extends over 17 amino acids. The CDR3: CATSRISSGTGVRGYTF. The CDR3 nucleotides read TGTGCCACCAGCAGGATCAGTTCCGGGACAGGGGTCAGGGGCTACACCTTC.

This rearrangement joins TRBV5-4 to TRBJ2-3; TRBD1 matches at 9 bases. Germline CDR1 SGHNT, CDR2 YYREEE (reference sequence). V was pared by 2 bases and J by 3 bases, with 1 base of the junction left unmatched. This CDR3 contains 14 residues. Written as DNA, the CDR3 is TGTGCCAGCAGCTTTGACAGGGGGACAGATACGCAGTATTTT. It is translated as CASSFDRGTDTQYF.

The rearrangement uses TRBV11-1 and TRBJ2-6; D remains unclear. Germline values: CDR1 SGHAT, CDR2 FQDESV (reference sequence). CDR3 length equals 18 residues. The V end was cut by 4 bases, the J end by 4 bases, with 20 bases between. The CDR3 DNA reads TGTGCCAGCAGCTCAGGAACGCGCAACGGTCCCGGGGCCAACGTCCTGACTTTC. Amino acid sequence: CASSSGTRNGPGANVLTF.